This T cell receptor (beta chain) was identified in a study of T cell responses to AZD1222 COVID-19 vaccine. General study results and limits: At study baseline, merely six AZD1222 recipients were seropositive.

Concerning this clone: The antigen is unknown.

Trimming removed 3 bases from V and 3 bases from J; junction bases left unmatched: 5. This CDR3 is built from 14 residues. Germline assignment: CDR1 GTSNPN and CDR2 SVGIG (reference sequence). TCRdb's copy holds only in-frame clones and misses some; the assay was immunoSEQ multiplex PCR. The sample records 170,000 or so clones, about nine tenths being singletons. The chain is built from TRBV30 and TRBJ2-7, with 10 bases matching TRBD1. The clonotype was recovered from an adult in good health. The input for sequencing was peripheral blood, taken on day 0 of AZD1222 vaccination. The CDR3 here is CAWRGQGNYYEQYF. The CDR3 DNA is TGTGCCTGGAGGGGACAGGGGAATTACTACGAGCAGTACTTC.